Listed below are T cell receptor beta chains from one sample, sequenced in a study of Ad26.COV2.S vaccination and SARS-CoV-2 variants. This table comes from immunoSEQ multiplex PCR, and its TCRdb copy is limited to in-frame clones, with some not included. The repertoire includes about 180,000 clones, approximately 90% of them detected once, and 5.5% to 6% sits in the top ten. The sequences come from peripheral blood, collected after recovery from COVID-19. The receptor source for this set is a human donor who had recovered from COVID-19. CDR3s include the opening cysteine and the closing phenylalanine or tryptophan. Each record gives: J gene, CDR3 length, V gene, clone size, D gene, CDR3 protein, CDR3 DNA. D genes are given only for firm matches. Size is omitted from some rows. Given values are once, few, many or a class for expanded clones.

j_gene: TRBJ2-7; len: 16; v_gene: TRBV10-3; abundance: .; d_gene: TRBD2; CDR3aa: CAISPKLAGESYEQYF; CDR3nt: TGTGCCATCAGCCCGAAGCTAGCGGGAGAGTCCTACGAGCAGTACTTC
j_gene: TRBJ1-1; len: 14; v_gene: TRBV7-3; abundance: .; d_gene: .; CDR3aa: CASSHGTTNTEAFF; CDR3nt: TGTGCCAGCAGCCATGGGACCACGAACACTGAAGCTTTCTTT
j_gene: TRBJ2-7; len: 11; v_gene: TRBV6-2/TRBV6-3; abundance: .; d_gene: .; CDR3aa: CASSYSSEQYF; CDR3nt: TGTGCCAGCAGTTACAGCAGCGAGCAGTACTTC
j_gene: TRBJ2-7; len: 14; v_gene: TRBV2; abundance: .; d_gene: .; CDR3aa: CASSEQGLPYEQYF; CDR3nt: TGTGCCAGCAGTGAGCAGGGACTCCCTTACGAGCAGTACTTC
j_gene: TRBJ2-3; len: 15; v_gene: TRBV5-1; abundance: .; d_gene: .; CDR3aa: CASSPGWVSTDTQYF; CDR3nt: TGCGCCAGCTCCCCAGGGTGGGTTAGCACAGATACGCAGTATTTT
j_gene: TRBJ1-1; len: 14; v_gene: TRBV27; abundance: .; d_gene: TRBD1; CDR3aa: CASRTAGGNTEAFF; CDR3nt: TGTGCCAGCAGAACCGCAGGGGGGAACACTGAAGCTTTCTTT
j_gene: TRBJ2-1; len: 17; v_gene: TRBV12-5; abundance: few; d_gene: TRBD1; CDR3aa: CASGLQRQGGSYNEQFF; CDR3nt: TGTGCTAGTGGTCTCCAACGACAGGGCGGGTCCTACAATGAGCAGTTCTTC
j_gene: TRBJ2-1; len: 18; v_gene: TRBV10-3; abundance: once; d_gene: TRBD2; CDR3aa: CAISDRGEVGGFYNEQFF; CDR3nt: TGTGCCATCAGTGATCGGGGGGAGGTGGGAGGATTTTACAATGAGCAGTTCTTC
j_gene: TRBJ1-2; len: 14; v_gene: TRBV10-3; abundance: .; d_gene: .; CDR3aa: CAISDNGANYGYTF; CDR3nt: TGTGCCATCAGTGACAACGGAGCTAACTATGGCTACACCTTC
j_gene: TRBJ2-1; len: 15; v_gene: TRBV9; abundance: .; d_gene: TRBD2; CDR3aa: CASSGSGEFYNEQFF; CDR3nt: TGTGCCAGCAGCGGGAGCGGGGAATTCTACAATGAGCAGTTCTTC
j_gene: TRBJ2-5; len: 14; v_gene: TRBV2; abundance: .; d_gene: TRBD2; CDR3aa: CARASSGGYVTQYF; CDR3nt: TGTGCCAGGGCCTCTAGCGGGGGTTATGTAACCCAGTACTTC
j_gene: TRBJ2-3; len: 16; v_gene: TRBV19; abundance: .; d_gene: TRBD2; CDR3aa: CASSTGRGLSTDTQYF; CDR3nt: TGTGCCAGTAGTACGGGGCGGGGACTAAGCACAGATACGCAGTATTTT
j_gene: TRBJ1-5; len: 14; v_gene: TRBV2; abundance: .; d_gene: .; CDR3aa: CASSELVWNQPQHF; CDR3nt: TGTGCCAGCAGTGAATTGGTCTGGAATCAGCCCCAGCATTTT
j_gene: TRBJ2-4; len: 18; v_gene: TRBV9; abundance: .; d_gene: TRBD1; CDR3aa: CASPLRDRELLAKNIQYF; CDR3nt: TGTGCCAGCCCTCTCCGGGACAGGGAACTTCTAGCCAAAAACATTCAGTACTTC
j_gene: TRBJ1-2; len: 13; v_gene: TRBV25-1; abundance: .; d_gene: .; CDR3aa: CASSVDGRYGYTF; CDR3nt: TGTGCCAGCAGTGTTGACGGCCGCTATGGCTACACCTTC
j_gene: TRBJ1-2; len: 15; v_gene: TRBV2; abundance: .; d_gene: .; CDR3aa: CASSEETLAVYGYTF; CDR3nt: TGTGCCAGCAGTGAGGAGACCCTCGCAGTTTATGGCTACACCTTC
j_gene: TRBJ1-2; len: 15; v_gene: TRBV3-1/TRBV3-2; abundance: once; d_gene: .; CDR3aa: CASSQDWGNEAVGTF; CDR3nt: TGTGCCAGCAGCCAAGACTGGGGGAATGAAGCGGTAGGCACCTTC
j_gene: TRBJ2-3; len: 16; v_gene: TRBV5-4; abundance: .; d_gene: TRBD2; CDR3aa: CASSVKRTSNMGTQYF; CDR3nt: TGTGCCAGCAGCGTGAAGAGGACTAGTAATATGGGTACGCAGTATTTT
j_gene: TRBJ1-6; len: 13; v_gene: TRBV7-9; abundance: .; d_gene: TRBD1; CDR3aa: CASSQGQGSPLHF; CDR3nt: TGTGCCAGCAGCCAAGGACAGGGGTCCCCCCTCCACTTT
j_gene: TRBJ2-3; len: 15; v_gene: TRBV9; abundance: .; d_gene: .; CDR3aa: CASSVGFWVTDTQYF; CDR3nt: TGTGCCAGCAGCGTAGGGTTTTGGGTAACAGATACGCAGTATTTT
j_gene: TRBJ1-1; len: 17; v_gene: TRBV5-1; abundance: .; d_gene: TRBD1; CDR3aa: CASSLEQGVSMNTEAFF; CDR3nt: TGCGCCAGCAGCTTGGAACAGGGGGTCTCAATGAACACTGAAGCTTTCTTT
j_gene: TRBJ2-1; len: 15; v_gene: TRBV2; abundance: .; d_gene: TRBD2; CDR3aa: CASSMGVAGVNEQFF; CDR3nt: TGTGCCAGCAGCATGGGGGTAGCGGGGGTTAATGAGCAGTTCTTC
j_gene: TRBJ2-1; len: 11; v_gene: TRBV6-6; abundance: .; d_gene: TRBD2; CDR3aa: CASDSGSLWFF; CDR3nt: TGTGCCAGCGATAGCGGGTCCCTTTGGTTCTTC
j_gene: TRBJ2-7; len: 15; v_gene: TRBV19; abundance: .; d_gene: .; CDR3aa: CASSILRADSYEQYF; CDR3nt: TGTGCCAGTAGTATTTTGAGGGCGGACTCCTACGAGCAGTACTTC
j_gene: TRBJ1-2; len: 14; v_gene: TRBV3-1/TRBV3-2; abundance: once; d_gene: TRBD1; CDR3aa: CASSLRTGNYGYTF; CDR3nt: TGTGCCAGCAGCTTACGGACAGGGAACTATGGCTACACCTTC
j_gene: TRBJ2-2; len: 13; v_gene: TRBV28; abundance: .; d_gene: .; CDR3aa: CASQGSISGELFF; CDR3nt: TGTGCCAGCCAGGGGAGTATATCCGGGGAGCTGTTTTTT
j_gene: TRBJ1-1; len: 17; v_gene: TRBV11-2; abundance: .; d_gene: .; CDR3aa: CASSLVANREGNTEAFF; CDR3nt: TGTGCCAGCAGCTTAGTGGCTAACAGGGAGGGTAACACTGAAGCTTTCTTT
j_gene: TRBJ2-4; len: 15; v_gene: TRBV5-4; abundance: few; d_gene: .; CDR3aa: CASSRAPGPQNIQYF; CDR3nt: TGTGCCAGCAGCAGGGCCCCTGGTCCCCAAAACATTCAGTACTTC
j_gene: TRBJ1-3; len: 13; v_gene: TRBV2; abundance: .; d_gene: .; CDR3aa: CAHTWGPGNTIYF; CDR3nt: TGTGCCCATACCTGGGGTCCTGGAAACACCATATATTTT